This section outlines one T cell receptor (beta chain) sequence together with its context. Antigen unknown. TCRdb called the 5' RACE reads again in MiXCR, with one record for every CDR3 protein. The sample carries about 64,000 distinct CDR3 sequences, about 22% recorded once. Findings and caveats of the study: Tumor memory CD4+ T cell TCR gene usage was found to cluster with blood and lymph node memory CD4+ cells and with lymph node naive CD4+ cells.

Input material: memory CD4+ T cells sorted from a lymph node. Noted subset: memory CD4+ T cells, CD4+CD45RO+CD25-. The origin of this receptor is a female donor with breast cancer.

The CDR3 is CASSGTSGYNEQFF. CDR3 coding DNA: TGTGCCAGCAGTGGGACTAGCGGCTACAATGAGCAGTTCTTC. The chain recombines TRBV2 with TRBJ2-1; 10 nucleotides align to TRBD2. CDR1 and CDR2 from the germline V gene are SNHLY and FYNNEI. The CDR3 runs 14 residues. Trimming removed 4 bases from V and 3 bases from J; junction bases left unmatched: 0.